This T cell receptor (beta chain) was sequenced in a study of OX40 agonist ivuxolimab in advanced cancers. Regarding the research as a whole: Ivuxolimab was a fully human IgG2 agonistic monoclonal antibody targeting the costimulatory receptor OX40 (CD134). Intravenous ivuxolimab was administered to patients every 2 weeks at six dose levels: 0.01, 0.1, 0.3, 1.5, 3 and 10 mg/kg. The point of sequencing TCRbeta in the periphery was to test whether ivuxolimab changed TCR sequence diversity and drove clonal T-cell expansion. Partial responses were achieved by three dose-escalation patients, of whom one had hepatocellular carcinoma and two had cutaneous melanoma. In the dose-escalation cohort, approximately 83% of patients were male, and the mean age was around 65 years with a range of roughly 20 to 79. The paper reports the monotherapy dose-escalation portion (N of about 50 patients) of the phase I ivuxolimab trial. Among the roughly 52 dose-escalation patients, about 19 had hepatocellular carcinoma, 15 or so melanoma, 9 renal cell carcinoma and 9 head and neck cancer. Prior anti-PD-1, anti-PD-L1 or anti-CTLA-4 therapy was permitted, and 35% to 40% of dose-escalation patients had received checkpoint inhibitors.

Trimming at the junction amounts to 4 bases on V and 6 bases on J, and the germline ends lie 18 bases apart. CDR3 length: 15 amino acids, cysteine to phenylalanine. Only CDR3 DNA is held: 45 bases, read in frame from base 1. CDR1 and CDR2 (MNHEY, SVGAGI) derive from the germline V gene. Here is what the overall study found, with its caveats: Antigen specificity was not determined for the clonally expanded peripheral T cells. Low levels of normalized T-cell clonal expansion were also seen in some nonresponding patients. On average, CD8+ T cells showed more expanded clones than CD4+ T cells after ivuxolimab. At doses of 0.1 to 3.0 mg/kg, clonal expansion of both CD4+ and CD8+ T cells in blood was seen between baseline and week 6. In the 0.1-3.0 mg/kg groups, partial responders were among the patients with the lowest normalized peripheral clonal expansion, particularly in CD8+ T cells.

As regards this clone: Its binding antigen is unknown. The sample holds no much larger clone one base away, and base qualities are not on file.

To sequence the TCRbeta CDR3 region, genomic DNA was isolated from the sorted cells. TCRbeta CDR3 regions were sequenced using the immunoSEQ Assay. TCRdb carries this immuneACCESS record with in-frame sequences only. Its versions omit some clonotypes, under half of them owing to an unresolved V gene in the studies checked, with the rest unexplained. For this sample the table gives about 53,000 clones, of which roughly 90% were detected only once. The leading ten clones occupy 11% of the sample. The trial excluded patients who had a history of autoimmune disease or were on systemic immunosuppression. Peripheral blood for TCR sequencing was drawn from every dose cohort at baseline, at cycle 4 day 1 and at cycle 7 day 1. The samples were taken from a phase I, first-in-human, multicenter, open-label dose-escalation trial of ivuxolimab. Adults with locally advanced or metastatic head and neck squamous cell, hepatocellular, melanoma or renal cell carcinoma were enrolled in the trial. CD4+ and CD8+ T cells were sorted separately from peripheral blood before TCR sequencing.

The source is an adult with an advanced solid tumor such as melanoma, head and neck, liver or kidney cancer. Sample: CD4+ or CD8+ T cells sorted from blood, taken in a trial of the OX40 agonist ivuxolimab. The rearranged chain carries TRBV6-5 and TRBJ1-2, and TRBD1 may be the D gene, going by 6 matching bases. In nucleotides, the sequence is TGTGCCAGCAGTTCTCAGCAACAGGGTGTGGATGGCTACACCTTC. It translates to CASSSQQQGVDGYTF.